This T cell receptor beta chain was observed in a study of follicular helper T cells after annual influenza vaccination. Across the study: Sampling occurred days 0, 7 and 28 after each influenza vaccination.

Sequencing was performed with immunoSEQ multiplex PCR; in TCRdb, only in-frame clones are kept and a portion is missing. Altogether 25,000 to 35,000 clones are present, 70% to 90% being singletons, with the ten largest covering 1% to 1.5%. As for time point: 2014-2015 season, pre-vaccination. This CDR3 region has 16 residues. The V and J ends lost 1 base and 1 base respectively, with 11 bases between them. Germline values: CDR1 MNHNS, CDR2 SASEGT. Material: CXCR5+ CD38- circulating T follicular helper cells from blood, obtained on the day of influenza vaccination. Subset noted: circulating Tfh, non-naive CD4+CXCR5+PD-1+ (ICOS+CD38+ or ICOS-CD38-). The TCR originated in an adult who received the influenza vaccine. The chain combines TRBV6-1 with TRBJ1-5; D gene ambiguous. In DNA, the CDR3 is TGTGCCAGCAGTGAAGTCCGGGGATGGAGCAATCAGCCCCAGCATTTT. This gives the protein CASSEVRGWSNQPQHF.